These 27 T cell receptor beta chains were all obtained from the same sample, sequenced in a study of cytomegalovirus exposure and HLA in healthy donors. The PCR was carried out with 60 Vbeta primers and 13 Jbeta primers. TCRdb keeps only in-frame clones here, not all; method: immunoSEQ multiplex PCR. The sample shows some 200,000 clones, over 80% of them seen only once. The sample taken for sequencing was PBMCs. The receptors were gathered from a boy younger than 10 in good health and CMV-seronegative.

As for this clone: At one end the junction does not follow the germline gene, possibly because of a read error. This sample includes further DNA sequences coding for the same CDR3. CDR3 sequence (DNA): TGTGCCAGCAGCTTGGGGCTTACTAGCGGGGGGAACCAGGAGACCCAGTACTTC. It encodes CASSLGLTSGGNQETQYF. The chain couples TRBV5-4 to TRBJ2-5, with 12 bases identical to TRBD2. There are 18 residues in the CDR3. Germline V CDR1 and CDR2: SGHNT, YYREEE (reference sequence).

The CDR3 nucleotides are TGTGCCTGGAGTGTACAAGGAGAAACGCAGTATTTT. Protein: CAWSVQGETQYF. The chain uses TRBV30 and TRBJ2-3; unclear D gene. Trimming shortened V by 0 bases and J by 9 bases, and 10 bases separated the two germline ends. The CDR3 runs 12 residues. Germline assignment: CDR1 GTSNPN and CDR2 SVGIG (reference sequence).

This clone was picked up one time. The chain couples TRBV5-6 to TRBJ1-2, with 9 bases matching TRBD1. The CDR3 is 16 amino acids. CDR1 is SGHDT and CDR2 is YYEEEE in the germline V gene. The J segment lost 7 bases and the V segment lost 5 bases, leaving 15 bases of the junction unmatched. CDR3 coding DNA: TGTGCCAGCAGGTTGAGGTCGGGACAGGGATATTGTGGCTACACCTTC. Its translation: CASRLRSGQGYCGYTF.

The CDR3 sequence is CASSYPKTGGNTEAFF. The DNA for the CDR3 is TGTGCCAGCAGTTACCCCAAGACAGGGGGCAACACTGAAGCTTTCTTT. The rearrangement joins TRBV6-6 to TRBJ1-1; the match to TRBD1 covers 10 bases. CDR3 size: 16 residues. Germline-derived CDR1 and CDR2 are MNHNY and SVGAGI (reference sequence). V shed 2 bases, J shed 2 bases, and the junction held 5 bases outside the gene matches.

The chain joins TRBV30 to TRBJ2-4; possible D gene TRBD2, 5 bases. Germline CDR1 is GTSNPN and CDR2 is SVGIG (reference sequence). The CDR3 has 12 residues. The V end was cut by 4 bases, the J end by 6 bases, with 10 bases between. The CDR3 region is CAWNSGGNIQYF. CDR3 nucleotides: TGTGCCTGGAACTCAGGAGGAAACATTCAGTACTTC.

The CDR3 loop reads CAWSVRAGNYGYTF. The CDR3, as DNA: TGTGCCTGGAGTGTACGTGCGGGTAACTATGGCTACACCTTC. The chain links TRBV30 to TRBJ1-2; D ambiguous. Germline CDR1 is GTSNPN and CDR2 is SVGIG (reference sequence). The V end lost 0 bases, the J end lost 1 base, and 9 bases lay between the germline ends. The CDR3 covers 14 residues.

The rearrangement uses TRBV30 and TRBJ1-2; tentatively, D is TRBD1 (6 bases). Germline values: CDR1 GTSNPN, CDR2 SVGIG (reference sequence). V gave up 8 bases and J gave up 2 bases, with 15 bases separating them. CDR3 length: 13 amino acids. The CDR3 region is CATPTGWNYGYTF. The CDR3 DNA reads TGTGCCACCCCGACAGGATGGAACTATGGCTACACCTTC.

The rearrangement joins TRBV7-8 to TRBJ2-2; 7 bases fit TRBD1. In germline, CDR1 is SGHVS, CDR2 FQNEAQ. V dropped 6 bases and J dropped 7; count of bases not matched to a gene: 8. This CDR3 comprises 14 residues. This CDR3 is CASSSKGAHGELFF. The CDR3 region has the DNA TGTGCCAGCAGTTCCAAGGGGGCCCACGGGGAGCTGTTTTTT. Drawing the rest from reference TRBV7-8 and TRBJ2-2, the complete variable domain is GAGVSQSPRYKVAKRGQDVALRCDPISGHVSLFWYQQALGQGPEFLTYFQNEAQLDKSGLPSDRFFAERPEGSVSTLKIQRTQQEDSAVYLCASSSKGAHGELFFGEGSRLTVL.

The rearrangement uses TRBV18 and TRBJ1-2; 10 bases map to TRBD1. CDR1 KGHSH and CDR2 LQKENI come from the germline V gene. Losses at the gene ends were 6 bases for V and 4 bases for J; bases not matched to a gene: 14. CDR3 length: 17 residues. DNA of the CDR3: TGTGCCAGCTCTGGCCCCGGGACAGGGGTTGTCAGCTATGGCTACACCTTC. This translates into CASSGPGTGVVSYGYTF.

This CDR3 reads CASRTGWYEQYF. As DNA, the CDR3 is TGTGCCAGCAGGACAGGGTGGTACGAGCAGTACTTC. The chain couples TRBV6-6 to TRBJ2-7; 7 bases are a match to TRBD1. The junction had 3 bases not matched to a gene; V was cut back by 6 bases and J by 4 bases. CDR1 and CDR2 (germline): MNHNY, SVGAGI (reference sequence). The CDR3 is made up of 12 amino acids.

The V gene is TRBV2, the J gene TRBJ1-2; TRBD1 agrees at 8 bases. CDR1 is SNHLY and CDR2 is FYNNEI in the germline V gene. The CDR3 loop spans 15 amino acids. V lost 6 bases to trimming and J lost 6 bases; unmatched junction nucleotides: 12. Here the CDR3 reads CASRGAGGPPNGYTF. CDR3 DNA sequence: TGTGCCAGCAGGGGGGCAGGGGGCCCCCCTAATGGCTACACCTTC.

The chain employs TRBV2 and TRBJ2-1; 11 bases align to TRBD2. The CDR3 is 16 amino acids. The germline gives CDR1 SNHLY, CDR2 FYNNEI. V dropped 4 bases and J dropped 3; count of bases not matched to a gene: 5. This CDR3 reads CASSGELAGDYNEQFF. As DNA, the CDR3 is TGTGCCAGCAGTGGGGAACTAGCGGGAGACTACAATGAGCAGTTCTTC.

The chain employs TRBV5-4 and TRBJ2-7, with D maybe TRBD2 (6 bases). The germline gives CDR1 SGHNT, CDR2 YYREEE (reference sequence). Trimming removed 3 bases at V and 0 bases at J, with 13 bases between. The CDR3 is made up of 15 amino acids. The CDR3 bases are TGTGCCAGCAGCTCGGCTGGGAGGAGCTCCTACGAGCAGTACTTC. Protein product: CASSSAGRSSYEQYF.

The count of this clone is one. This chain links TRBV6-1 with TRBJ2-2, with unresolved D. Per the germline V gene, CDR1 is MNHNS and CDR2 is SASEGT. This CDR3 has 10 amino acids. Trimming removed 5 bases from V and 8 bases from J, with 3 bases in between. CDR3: CASSLGELFF. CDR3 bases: TGTGCCAGCAGTTTAGGGGAGCTGTTTTTT.

CDR3 nucleotides: TGTGCCAGCAGTGTCCTGGACAGACTAGCCAAAAACATTCAGTACTTC. Protein: CASSVLDRLAKNIQYF. The chain recombines TRBV6-1 with TRBJ2-4; D possibly corresponds to TRBD1 (6 bases). This CDR3 has 16 amino acids. The ends were cut back, 4 bases at V and 0 bases at J, with 13 bases in the middle. Germline-derived CDR1 and CDR2 are MNHNS and SASEGT.

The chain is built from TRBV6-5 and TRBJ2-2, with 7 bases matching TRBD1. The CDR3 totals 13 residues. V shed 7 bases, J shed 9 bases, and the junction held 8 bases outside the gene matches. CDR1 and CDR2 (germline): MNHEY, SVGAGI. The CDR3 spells CASKTYRGRELFF. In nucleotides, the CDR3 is TGTGCCAGCAAAACATACAGGGGCCGGGAGCTGTTTTTT.

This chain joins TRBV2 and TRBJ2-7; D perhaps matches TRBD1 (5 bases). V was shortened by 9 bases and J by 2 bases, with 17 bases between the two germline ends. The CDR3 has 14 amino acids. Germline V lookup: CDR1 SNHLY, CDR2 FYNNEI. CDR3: CASNKDKSAYEQYF. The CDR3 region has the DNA TGTGCCAGTAACAAGGACAAGTCGGCCTACGAGCAGTACTTC.

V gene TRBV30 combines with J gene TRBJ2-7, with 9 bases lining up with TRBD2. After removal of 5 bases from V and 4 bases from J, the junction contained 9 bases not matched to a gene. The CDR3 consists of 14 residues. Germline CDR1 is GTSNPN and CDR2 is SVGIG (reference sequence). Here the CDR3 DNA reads TGTGCCTGGGGGGTGGGAGCGGGAGGTTACGAGCAGTACTTC. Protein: CAWGVGAGGYEQYF. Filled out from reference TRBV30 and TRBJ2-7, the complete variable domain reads SQTIHQWPATLVQPVGSPLSLECTVEGTSNPNLYWYRQAAGRGLQLLFYSVGIGQISSEVPQNLSASRPQDRQFILSSKKLLLSDSGFYLCAWGVGAGGYEQYFGPGTRLTVT.

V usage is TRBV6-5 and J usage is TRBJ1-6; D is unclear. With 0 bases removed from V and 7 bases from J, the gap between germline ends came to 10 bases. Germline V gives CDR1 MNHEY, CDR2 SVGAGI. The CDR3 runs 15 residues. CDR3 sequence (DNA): TGTGCCAGCAGTTACTCGGCCCCAGCGAATTCACCCCTCCACTTT. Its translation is CASSYSAPANSPLHF.

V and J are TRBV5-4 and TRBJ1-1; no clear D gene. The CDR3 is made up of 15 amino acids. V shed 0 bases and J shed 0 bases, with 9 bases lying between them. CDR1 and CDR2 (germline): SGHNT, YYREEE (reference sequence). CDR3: CASSLEAGLNTEAFF. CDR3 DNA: TGTGCCAGCAGCTTGGAGGCAGGCCTGAACACTGAAGCTTTCTTT.

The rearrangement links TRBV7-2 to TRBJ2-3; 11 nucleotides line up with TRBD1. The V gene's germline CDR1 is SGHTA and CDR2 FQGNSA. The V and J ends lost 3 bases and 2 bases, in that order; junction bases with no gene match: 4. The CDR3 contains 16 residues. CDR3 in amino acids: CASSFRTGGTTDTQYF. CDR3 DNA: TGTGCCAGCAGCTTTCGGACAGGGGGCACCACAGATACGCAGTATTTT.

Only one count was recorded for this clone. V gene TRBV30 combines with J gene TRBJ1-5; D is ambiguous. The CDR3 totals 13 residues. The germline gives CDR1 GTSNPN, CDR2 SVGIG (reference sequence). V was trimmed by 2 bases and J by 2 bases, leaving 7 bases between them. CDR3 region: CAWSSGGNQPQHF. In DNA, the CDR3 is TGTGCCTGGAGTTCCGGGGGCAATCAGCCCCAGCATTTT.

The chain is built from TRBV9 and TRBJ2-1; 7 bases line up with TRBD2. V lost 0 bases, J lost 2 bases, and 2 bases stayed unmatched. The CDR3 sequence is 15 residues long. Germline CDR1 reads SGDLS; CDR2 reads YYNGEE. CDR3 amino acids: CASSVGGGPYNEQFF. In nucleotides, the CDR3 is TGTGCCAGCAGCGTAGGGGGGGGACCCTACAATGAGCAGTTCTTC.

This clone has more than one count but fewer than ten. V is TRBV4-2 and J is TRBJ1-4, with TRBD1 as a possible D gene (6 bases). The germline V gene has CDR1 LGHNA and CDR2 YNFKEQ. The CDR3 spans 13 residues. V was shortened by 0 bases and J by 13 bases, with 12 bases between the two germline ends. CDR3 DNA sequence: TGTGCCAGCAGCCAAGATGAAATAGGGGGACTGTTTTTT. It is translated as CASSQDEIGGLFF.

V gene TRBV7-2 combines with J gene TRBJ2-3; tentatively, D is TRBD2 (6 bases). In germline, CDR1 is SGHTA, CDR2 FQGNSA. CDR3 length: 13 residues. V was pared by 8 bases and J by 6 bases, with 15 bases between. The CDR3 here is CASSHRGTDTQYF. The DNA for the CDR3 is TGTGCCAGCTCTCATCGGGGGACGGATACGCAGTATTTT. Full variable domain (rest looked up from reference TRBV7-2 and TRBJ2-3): GAGVSQSPSNKVTEKGKDVELRCDPISGHTALYWYRQSLGQGLEFLIYFQGNSAPDKSGLPSDRFSAERTGGSVSTLTIQRTQQEDSAVYLCASSHRGTDTQYFGPGTRLTVL.

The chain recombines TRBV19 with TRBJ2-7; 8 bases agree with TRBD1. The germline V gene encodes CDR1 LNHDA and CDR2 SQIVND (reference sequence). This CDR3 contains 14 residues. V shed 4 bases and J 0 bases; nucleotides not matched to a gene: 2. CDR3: CASSRTGSSYEQYF. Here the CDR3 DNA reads TGTGCCAGTAGTAGGACAGGGAGCTCCTACGAGCAGTACTTC. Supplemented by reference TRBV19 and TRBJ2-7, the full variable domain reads DGGITQSPKYLFRKEGQNVTLSCEQNLNHDAMYWYRQDPGQGLRLIYYSQIVNDFQKGDIAEGYSVSREKKESFPLTVTSAQKNPTAFYLCASSRTGSSYEQYFGPGTRLTVT.

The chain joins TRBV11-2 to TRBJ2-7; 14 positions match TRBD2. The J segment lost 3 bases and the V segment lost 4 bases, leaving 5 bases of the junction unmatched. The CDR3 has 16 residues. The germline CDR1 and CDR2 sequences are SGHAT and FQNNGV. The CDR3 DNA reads TGTGCCAGCAGCTGGGGGGGACTAGCGGGGGTCTACGAGCAGTACTTC. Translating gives CASSWGGLAGVYEQYF.